This T cell receptor beta chain was found in a study of cytomegalovirus exposure and HLA in healthy donors. Whole-study findings and limits: A later analysis found first-cohort TCR clusters tended to co-occur in the 130 or so validation repertoires. Many donors shared some public TCRs, even though most TCR sequences were rare. In vitro, a few CMV-associated chains proved specific for CMV antigens.

Assay used: immunoSEQ multiplex PCR; TCRdb lists only in-frame clones, some missing. The data contain roughly 220,000 clones, over 80% of them singletons. Points on this clone: Its antigen is unidentified.

V was trimmed by 0 bases and J by 0 bases, leaving 12 bases between them. The germline V gene has CDR1 LNHNV and CDR2 YYDKDF (reference sequence). This CDR3 spans 17 amino acids. This clonotype was sampled from a young woman in good health and CMV-seropositive. The sample consisted of PBMCs. The chain has TRBV15 and TRBJ1-3, with no clear D. Written as DNA, the CDR3 is TGTGCCACCAGCAGAGATATAGGAACACCCTCTGGAAACACCATATATTTT. Translated: CATSRDIGTPSGNTIYF.